A selection of T cell receptor beta chains follows, all from one sample in a study of blood T cells in healthy people across ages. TCRdb processed the 5' RACE reads anew with MiXCR; each CDR3 protein has one entry. Counted here are approximately 1.5 million distinct CDR3 sequences, 35% to 45% occurring once; the ten biggest clones make up approximately 4%. Specimen: blood. All receptors come from a woman aged 18-29 years in good health. The CDR3 runs from the conserved cysteine through the conserved F or W. Size is stated for part of the rows, as once, few or many counts, or as a class when the clone is expanded.

abundance	v_gene	CDR3aa
.	TRBV11-2	CASSDTNRGYEQYF
.	TRBV28	CASSPGTGVFYEQYF
.	TRBV5-1	CASSPPAGSWTEAFF
many	TRBV6-6	CASSYSVEDTQYF
.	TRBV6-2/TRBV6-3	CASSSRTSGGPKGNEQFF
.	TRBV7-2	CASSRVLSGANVLTF
.	TRBV6-6	CASSYDIGAPLHF
.	TRBV5-1	CASSSDLLINNEQYF
.	TRBV6-2/TRBV6-3	CASSLAGWTSERQETQYF
.	TRBV29-1	CSVDRDRVQETQYF
.	TRBV25-1	CASSAPGLNYEQYF
.	TRBV6-5	CASSYRAYSGNTIYF
.	TRBV19	CASSIEGHQETQYF
.	TRBV5-1	CASRVAGAQETQYF
.	TRBV4-1	CASSSLDGFHNSPLHF
.	TRBV7-2	CASSVIGPYNEQYF
.	TRBV21-1	CAPGEQYF
.	TRBV20-1	CSAGLVARFNEQFF
.	TRBV6-5	CASSYMGFYNEQFF
.	TRBV6-5	CASRPTGSRGEQYF
few	TRBV7-2	CAISIGSYNSPLHF
few	TRBV2	CASSGTEISNEQFF
.	TRBV7-8	CASSLFVSGANVLTF
many	TRBV20-1	CSAEHDLGTQYF
.	TRBV20-1	CSALGRRNTEAFF
.	TRBV4-1	CASSTLAGGFNTGELFF
.	TRBV7-8	CASSLAVTSEAGELFF
.	TRBV29-1	CSVQQDLSYEQYF